There are a few counts of the clone carrying this TCR beta chain. Its antigen is as yet unknown. According to the study, TCR beta libraries were built with iRepertoire HTBI primers and CDR3-region Arm-PCR. In the authors' workflow: Across samples, 55 to 75 TRBV and around 14 TRBJ segments were found. From the multiplex PCR reads, TCRdb called clonotypes with MiXCR, one entry per CDR3 protein. These V and J calls derive from TCRdb rather than the authors' analysis. The data contain about 200,000 distinct CDR3 sequences, 15% to 20% of them seen just once; the ten biggest clones take up less than 25%. The CDR3 extends over 13 amino acids. V was pared by 3 bases and J by 4 bases, with 12 bases between. Per germline, CDR1 DFQATT and CDR2 SNEGSKA (reference sequence). The data were obtained in a study of regulatory T cells in long-lasting Graves disease. Study details: Antithyroid drug exposure in newly diagnosed Graves' patients had lasted under 3 months. Whole-study findings and limits: The small sample size may have reduced accuracy.

The time point: newly diagnosed GD, antithyroid drugs for less than 3 months. Following extraction of RNA from PBMCs, that RNA was used to make the TCR library. A volume of roughly 9.9 milliliters of peripheral blood was collected in EDTA tubes. The chain joins TRBV20-1 to TRBJ1-1, with a tentative D call TRBD1 (5 bases). This specimen consisted of peripheral blood mononuclear cells (PBMCs), obtained at new diagnosis, from a patient treated with antithyroid drugs. This receptor was taken from a female donor with Graves disease. CDR3: CSASLGGGTEAFF. The CDR3 bases are TGCAGTGCTAGTCTGGGTGGGGGCACTGAAGCTTTCTTT.